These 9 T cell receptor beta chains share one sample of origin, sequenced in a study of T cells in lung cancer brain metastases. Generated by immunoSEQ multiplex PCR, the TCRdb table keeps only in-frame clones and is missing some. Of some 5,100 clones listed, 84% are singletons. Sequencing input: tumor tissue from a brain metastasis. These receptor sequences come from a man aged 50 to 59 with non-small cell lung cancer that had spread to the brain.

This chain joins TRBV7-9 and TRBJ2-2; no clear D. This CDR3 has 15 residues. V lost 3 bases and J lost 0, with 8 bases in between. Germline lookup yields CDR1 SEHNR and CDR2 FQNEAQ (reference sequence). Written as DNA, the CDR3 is TGTGCCAGCAGCTTTCCTTTTCCGAACACCGGGGAGCTGTTTTTT. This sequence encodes CASSFPFPNTGELFF.

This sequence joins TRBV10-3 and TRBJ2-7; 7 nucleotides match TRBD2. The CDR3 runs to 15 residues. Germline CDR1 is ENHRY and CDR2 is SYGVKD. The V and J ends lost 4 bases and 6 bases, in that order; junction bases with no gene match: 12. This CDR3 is CAISGGGGRPGEQYF. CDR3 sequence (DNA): TGTGCCATCAGTGGTGGCGGGGGTCGACCTGGCGAGCAGTACTTC.

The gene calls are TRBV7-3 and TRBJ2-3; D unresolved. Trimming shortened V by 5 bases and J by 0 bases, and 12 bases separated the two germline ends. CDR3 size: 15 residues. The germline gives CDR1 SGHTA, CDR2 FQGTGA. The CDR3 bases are TGTGCCAGCAGCCCCACCCAGCTAAGCACAGATACGCAGTATTTT. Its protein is CASSPTQLSTDTQYF.

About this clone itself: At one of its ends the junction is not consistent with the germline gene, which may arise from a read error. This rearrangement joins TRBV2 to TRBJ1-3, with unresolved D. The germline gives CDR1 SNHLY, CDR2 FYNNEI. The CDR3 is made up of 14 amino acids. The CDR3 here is CASSLDRSGNTIYF. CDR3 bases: TGTGCCAGCAGTCTGGACCGCTCTGGAAATACCATATATTTT.

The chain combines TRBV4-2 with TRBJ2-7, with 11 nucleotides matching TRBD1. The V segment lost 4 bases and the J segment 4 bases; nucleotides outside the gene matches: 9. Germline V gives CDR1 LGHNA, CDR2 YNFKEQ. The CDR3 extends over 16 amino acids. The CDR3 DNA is TGTGCCAGCAGCCGAGGATCCGGGACAGGGGGGTACGAGCAGTACTTC. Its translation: CASSRGSGTGGYEQYF.

This CDR3 is CASSLDSRRGPPETQYF. CDR3 in DNA: TGTGCCAGCAGCTTAGATTCTCGGCGGGGCCCTCCGGAGACCCAGTACTTC. V is TRBV7-2 and J is TRBJ2-5; weak D call: TRBD2 (6 bases). Germline CDR1 is SGHTA and CDR2 is FQGNSA. CDR3 size: 17 residues. Deletions cut 1 base from V and 5 bases from J, with 20 bases between.

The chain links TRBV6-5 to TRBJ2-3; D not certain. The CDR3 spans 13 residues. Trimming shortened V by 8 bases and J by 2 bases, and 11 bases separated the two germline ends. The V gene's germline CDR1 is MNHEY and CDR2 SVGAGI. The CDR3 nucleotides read TGTGCCAGCCTCGACTCCGACACAGATACGCAGTATTTT. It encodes CASLDSDTDTQYF.

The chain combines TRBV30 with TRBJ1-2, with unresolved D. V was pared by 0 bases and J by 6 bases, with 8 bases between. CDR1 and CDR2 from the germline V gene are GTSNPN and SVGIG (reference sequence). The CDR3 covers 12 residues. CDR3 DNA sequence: TGTGCCTGGAGTGTACATCACGATGGCTACACCTTC. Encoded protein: CAWSVHHDGYTF. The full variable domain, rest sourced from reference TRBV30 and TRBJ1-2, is SQTIHQWPATLVQPVGSPLSLECTVEGTSNPNLYWYRQAAGRGLQLLFYSVGIGQISSEVPQNLSASRPQDRQFILSSKKLLLSDSGFYLCAWSVHHDGYTFGSGTRLTVV.

The CDR3 sequence: CASSHRRNQPQHF. Written as DNA, the CDR3 is TGTGCCAGCAGCCATCGGAGGAATCAGCCCCAGCATTTT. The J gene is TRBJ1-5, the V gene TRBV6-5; no clear D. This CDR3 has 13 residues. The V gene lost 6 bases and the J gene lost 4 bases, with 10 bases spanning the gap. CDR1 is MNHEY, CDR2 SVGAGI, per germline.